What follows is one TCR beta chain and its context. The CDR3 is 14 residues long. Per the germline V gene, CDR1 is MDHEN and CDR2 is SYDVKM. The V and J ends lost 2 bases and 7 bases respectively, with 9 bases between them. This sample is part of a study of blood T cell repertoires in COVID-19. Study in general: Samples of COVID-19 (acute and convalescent) were obtained from the United States, Italy and Spain. PBMCs, B-cell-depleted T cells, or T cells were the source of the cDNA or gDNA that made up the material.

In the source study's methods: Researchers report that nucleated cell counts were estimated from reference gene primer amplification. The table came from immunoSEQ multiplex PCR; TCRdb's copy has only in-frame clones and leaves some out. V, J and clone size derive from that table, while D and trimming were established from the DNA sequence. The data contain about 98,000 clones, roughly 82% of them seen just once; the ten biggest clones take up about 18%. The sequenced material came from peripheral blood. This TCR derives from a man older than 75 with acute or convalescent COVID-19. The chain recombines TRBV28 with TRBJ1-6; D gene ambiguous. The DNA for the CDR3 is TGTGCCAGCAGTTTAGGACTGCCGAATTCACCCCTCCACTTT. Translated: CASSLGLPNSPLHF.